One and the same sample provided the 6 T cell receptor beta chains below, sequenced in a study of response to subunit inactivated influenza vaccine. From the RT-PCR reads, TCRdb called clonotypes with MiXCR, one entry per CDR3 protein. The table includes around 710,000 distinct CDR3 sequences, 11% to 15% detected once. Sequenced material: PBMCs from blood, taken 14 days before vaccination. The receptor set was obtained from a man aged 45-60 years who received an inactivated influenza vaccine.

In this sample, this clonotype turned up a few times. This chain joins TRBV6-2 or TRBV6-3 and TRBJ2-4; perhaps TRBD1 as D (7 bases). Germline values: CDR1 MNHEY, CDR2 SVGEGT. Trimming removed 4 bases at V and 8 bases at J, with 15 bases between. The CDR3 is 14 amino acids. CDR3 in DNA: TGTGCCAGCAGTTCGACTAGACAGGGACACATTCAGTACTTC. Residues: CASSSTRQGHIQYF.

This clonotype was counted only a few times. This chain connects TRBV5-1 to TRBJ2-1; 8 bases match TRBD1. Trimming took 4 bases from V and 4 from J; bases not matched to a gene: 4. The CDR3 spans 14 residues. Germline V gives CDR1 SGHRS, CDR2 YFSETQ. DNA for the CDR3: TGCGCCAGCAGCACCCGACAGGGGTACAATGAGCAGTTCTTC. Protein sequence: CASSTRQGYNEQFF.

As regards this clonotype: An end of the junction differs from the germline gene, which may be a read error. The rearrangement uses TRBV5-1 and TRBJ2-1; D may be TRBD2 (6 bases). In germline, CDR1 is SGHRS, CDR2 YFSETQ. The CDR3 covers 15 residues. This chain's CDR3 is CASSLSGAEYNEQFF. The CDR3 coding sequence is TGCGCCAGTAGCTTGTCGGGAGCGGAATACAATGAGCAGTTCTTC.

The chain recombines TRBV18 with TRBJ2-6, with 12 bases matching TRBD2. In germline, CDR1 is KGHSH, CDR2 LQKENI. The ends lost 3 bases at V and 5 bases at J; junction bases unmatched: 5. The CDR3 is 17 amino acids. CDR3 coding DNA: TGTGCCAGCTCACCGACTAGCGGGAGTAGTAGGGCCAACGTCCTGACTTTC. Translated, it gives CASSPTSGSSRANVLTF.

Many counts were recorded for this clonotype. This chain connects TRBV29-1 to TRBJ2-3; D may be TRBD2 (6 bases). V shed 7 bases and J shed 3 bases, with 23 bases lying between them. CDR1 is SQVTM and CDR2 is ANQGSEA in the germline V gene. This CDR3 has 16 amino acids. For the CDR3, the DNA is TGCAGCGGGTCCGACCCGGACTACACCCTGACAGATACGCAGTATTTT. This codes for CSGSDPDYTLTDTQYF.

At least ten counts were recorded for this clonotype. This rearrangement joins TRBV11-2 to TRBJ2-7; 10 bases line up with TRBD2. Germline V CDR1 and CDR2: SGHAT, FQNNGV. V was clipped by 0 bases and J by 4 bases; unmatched bases: 6. The CDR3 spans 16 residues. CDR3 sequence: CASSLEATSGPYEQYF. The CDR3 DNA sequence: TGTGCCAGCAGCTTAGAGGCGACTAGCGGGCCTTACGAGCAGTACTTC.